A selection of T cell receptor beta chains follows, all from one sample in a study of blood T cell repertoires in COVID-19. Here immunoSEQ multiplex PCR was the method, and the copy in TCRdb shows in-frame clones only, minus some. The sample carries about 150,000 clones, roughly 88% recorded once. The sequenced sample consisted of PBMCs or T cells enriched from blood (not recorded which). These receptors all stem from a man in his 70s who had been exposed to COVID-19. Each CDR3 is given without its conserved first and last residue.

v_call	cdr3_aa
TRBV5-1	ASSLAEGAGQPQH
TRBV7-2	ASSLGNLAGAQETQY
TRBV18	ASSPPTSFYEQY
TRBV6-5	ASKWGQYNEKLF
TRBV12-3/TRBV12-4	ASSFVQRDEQY
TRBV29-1	SAWTAQPNYGYT
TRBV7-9	ASSLGLAGSSLETQY
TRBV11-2	ASSEQGGPDTQY
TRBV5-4	ASSSTGFAGLLYGYT
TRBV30	AWSYQGNTEAF
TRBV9	ASSVGRGSGTDTQY
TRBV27	ASSLAGGTDTQY
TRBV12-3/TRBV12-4	ATKQGASYEQY
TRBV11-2	ASSFSSGTGWNEQF
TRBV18	ASSPTGSSYNSPLH
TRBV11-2	ASSPRTGGDRDTEAF
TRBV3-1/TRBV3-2	ASSQGGQGTEAF
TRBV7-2	ASSTLGEKLF
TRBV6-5	ASSQGLGLTDTQY
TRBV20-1	SAPGDYGYT
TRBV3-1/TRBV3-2	ASSPLLSGGNTGELF
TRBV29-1	SVVFLTSVGEQY
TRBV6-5	ASRRGGANTEAF
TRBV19	ASSIASTGGANTEAF
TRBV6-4	ASSLPLYNNQPQH
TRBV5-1	ASSLTSGGTDTQY
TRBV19	ASSIGPEQY
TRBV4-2	ASSQVPGGGGYT
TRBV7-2	ASSLVLAGGSSALSQY
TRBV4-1	ASSPMGGSYNEQF
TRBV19	ASSPGLMNTEAF
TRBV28	ASEDGSSYNSPLH
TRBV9	ASSSLTGTGSLHEQY
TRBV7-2	ASSLGRETQY
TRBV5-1	ASTMDSPGGTEAF
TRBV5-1	ASSALAGVDEQY
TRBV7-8	ASSPIQGWETQY
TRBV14	ASSQLAGGLYNEQF
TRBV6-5	ASRRGQGNYGYT
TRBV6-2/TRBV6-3	ASSSRTSGGAHTQY
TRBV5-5	ASSLMDIRGQY
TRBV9	ASKTSGKGELF
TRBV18	ASSPPSGTAAYEQY
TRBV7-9	ASSLGDFYGYT
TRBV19	ASRGQGATEAF
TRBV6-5	ASSYSGAGRRGELF
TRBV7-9	ASSPGAGSAQY
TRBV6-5	ASSYSREYGYT
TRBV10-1	ASSESGTASYGYT
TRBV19	ASSTGVENTEAF
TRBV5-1	ASSTALGGGTEAF
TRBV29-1	SVAGLAGTNTGELF